This passage covers 29 T cell receptor beta chains from one sample sequenced in a study of cytomegalovirus exposure and HLA in healthy donors (dated by TCRdb to 2015 to 2018). The method behind the library was the immunoSEQ multiplex PCR assay. The table comes from immuneACCESS by way of TCRdb, which keeps in-frame sequences with V and J called. Part of the clones is missing from these tables; in studies checked, under half for an unresolved V gene and the rest for unknown reasons. The sample contains more than 120,000 clones, around 87% of them found a single time. Around 10% of the sample goes to the ten largest clones. Specimen: PBMCs. These receptor sequences come from a man aged 18 to 30 in good health and CMV-seropositive.

The chain joins TRBV9 to TRBJ2-3, with D perhaps matching TRBD2 (6 bases). Trimming left V 0 bases short and J 3 bases short, with 8 bases between. CDR1 is SGDLS and CDR2 is YYNGEE in the germline V gene. CDR3 length: 14 residues. The CDR3 protein is CASSVVAGTDTQYF. The CDR3 bases are TGTGCCAGCAGCGTAGTGGCGGGGACAGATACGCAGTATTTT. Together with reference TRBV9 and TRBJ2-3, the CDR3 gives the full variable domain: DSGVTQTPKHLITATGQRVTLRCSPRSGDLSVYWYQQSLDQGLQFLIQYYNGEERAKGNILERFSAQQFPDLHSELNLSSLELGDSALYFCASSVVAGTDTQYFGPGTRLTVL.

The V and J genes are TRBV13 and TRBJ2-1, with 10 bases matching TRBD2. The CDR3 loop spans 16 amino acids. CDR1 and CDR2 (germline): PRHDT, FYEKMQ (reference sequence). J lost 9 bases, V lost 6 bases, and 14 bases had no gene match. DNA for the CDR3: TGTGCCAGCAGGTTCTTTGGAGCGGGGGGGCCGGGTGAGCAGTTCTTC. It yields the protein CASRFFGAGGPGEQFF.

The chain links TRBV11-3 to TRBJ1-3, with D possibly TRBD1 on 5 matching bases. This CDR3 comprises 14 residues. Germline V CDR1 and CDR2: SGHNT, YENEEA. The V and J ends lost 5 bases and 4 bases respectively, with 12 bases between them. In nucleotides, the CDR3 is TGTGCCAGCAGCATGGACACAACGGGAAACACCATATATTTT. It specifies CASSMDTTGNTIYF.

The V call is TRBV7-6, the J call TRBJ2-2; D call uncertain. This CDR3 spans 13 amino acids. The V end was cut by 1 base, the J end by 5 bases, with 5 bases between. Germline-derived CDR1 and CDR2 are SGHVS and FNYEAQ. The CDR3 nucleotides read TGTGCCAGCAGCTTAGAGAGGACCGGGGAGCTGTTTTTT. Translating it yields CASSLERTGELFF. Together with reference TRBV7-6 and TRBJ2-2, the CDR3 gives the full variable domain: GAGVSQSPRYKVTKRGQDVALRCDPISGHVSLYWYRQALGQGPEFLTYFNYEAQQDKSGLPNDRFSAERPEGSISTLTIQRTEQRDSAMYRCASSLERTGELFFGEGSRLTVL.

The chain carries TRBV6-5 and TRBJ2-5; D not resolved. Trimming took off 0 bases at V and 5 bases at J, with 16 bases between the two ends. CDR1 and CDR2 from the germline V gene are MNHEY and SVGAGI. CDR3 length equals 16 residues. The DNA for the CDR3 is TGTGCCAGCAGTTACTCATCAGGCGAGCCTTCGGAGACCCAGTACTTC. This sequence encodes CASSYSSGEPSETQYF.

The V gene is TRBV19, the J gene TRBJ2-6; TRBD1 might be the D (5 bases). The germline V gene encodes CDR1 LNHDA and CDR2 SQIVND (reference sequence). The V gene lost 2 bases and the J gene lost 0 bases, with 8 bases spanning the gap. The CDR3 sequence is 16 residues long. CDR3 in amino acids: CASSIMTASGANVLTF. Here the CDR3 DNA reads TGTGCCAGTAGTATAATGACAGCCTCTGGGGCCAACGTCCTGACTTTC.

The rearrangement links TRBV14 to TRBJ1-1; no definite D call. The CDR3 is 13 residues long. V dropped 4 bases and J dropped 3 bases, with 9 bases sitting between them. In germline, CDR1 is SGHDN, CDR2 FVKESK. As DNA, the CDR3 is TGTGCCAGCAGCCTTCGGTCGGACACTGAAGCTTTCTTT. Its protein is CASSLRSDTEAFF.

The genes are TRBV19 and TRBJ2-2; a possible D gene is TRBD2 (5 bases). This CDR3 has 13 amino acids. CDR1 and CDR2 (germline): LNHDA, SQIVND (reference sequence). V lost 3 bases to trimming and J lost 6 bases, with 8 bases between them. The CDR3 region has the DNA TGTGCCAGTAGTATGCCGGGGTCCGGGGAGCTGTTTTTT. Translation: CASSMPGSGELFF.

The J gene is TRBJ2-7, the V gene TRBV6-5, with 10 positions matching TRBD1. V was clipped by 2 bases and J by 3 bases; unmatched bases: 4. CDR1 and CDR2 (germline): MNHEY, SVGAGI. This CDR3 region has 15 residues. CDR3 coding DNA: TGTGCCAGCAGTTACGGGGACAGGGGTGGCTACGAGCAGTACTTC. Translated, it gives CASSYGDRGGYEQYF.

In this sample, this clone turned up once. This chain links TRBV6-1 with TRBJ1-2, with 7 bases matching TRBD1. There are 13 residues in the CDR3. V trimming: 3 bases; J trimming: 4 bases; junction bases outside the gene matches: 2. The germline gives CDR1 MNHNS, CDR2 SASEGT. The CDR3 region has the DNA TGTGCCAGCAGTGAGAGGGGGCCCTATGGCTACACCTTC. Its protein is CASSERGPYGYTF.

A few counts support this clone. CDR3 coding DNA: TGCGCCAGCAGCCAACCATCAGGGGGAACGGGTGGCTACACCTTC. Translating it yields CASSQPSGGTGGYTF. V is TRBV4-1 and J is TRBJ1-2, with 7 bases lining up with TRBD1. The germline CDR1 and CDR2 sequences are MGHRA and YSYEKL. The junction had 10 bases not matched to a gene; V was cut back by 2 bases and J by 7 bases. The CDR3 covers 15 residues.

V gene TRBV27 combines with J gene TRBJ2-1; 7 bases fit TRBD1. This CDR3 is 18 amino acids long. Germline-derived CDR1 and CDR2 are MNHEY and SMNVEV (reference sequence). The ends lost 4 bases at V and 6 bases at J; junction bases unmatched: 18. CDR3 loop: CASSSSRVDRAPANEQFF. CDR3 bases: TGTGCCAGCAGTTCTAGCCGCGTCGACAGGGCCCCCGCCAATGAGCAGTTCTTC.

This clone was found once. This chain joins TRBV7-6 and TRBJ1-1, with 8 positions matching TRBD1. The CDR3 is 16 amino acids. The ends lost 1 base at V and 4 bases at J; junction bases unmatched: 8. Germline CDR1 reads SGHVS; CDR2 reads FNYEAQ. In nucleotides, the CDR3 is TGTGCCAGCAGCTTAGAAGCAGGGGGCTACTCCACTGAAGCTTTCTTT. Translated: CASSLEAGGYSTEAFF.

This rearrangement joins TRBV5-4 to TRBJ2-2, with a weak D call TRBD1 (5 bases). V was trimmed by 0 bases and J by 5 bases, leaving 14 bases between them. Germline V gene data show CDR1 as SGHNT and CDR2 as YYREEE (reference sequence). The CDR3 covers 16 residues. Written as DNA, the CDR3 is TGTGCCAGCAGCTTGGTCGGTAGGGGTGATACCGGGGAGCTGTTTTTT. Translating it yields CASSLVGRGDTGELFF.

The chain joins TRBV5-6 to TRBJ2-5; D perhaps matches TRBD2 (6 bases). Germline V gene lookup returns CDR1 SGHDT and CDR2 YYEEEE. CDR3 length: 13 amino acids. V lost 0 bases and J lost 7, with 10 bases in between. CDR3 coding DNA: TGTGCCAGCAGCTTGGCCGGGGGTTGGACCCAGTACTTC. It yields the protein CASSLAGGWTQYF.

This chain links TRBV18 with TRBJ2-3; 14 nucleotides agree with TRBD2. From germline, CDR1 is KGHSH and CDR2 LQKENI. This CDR3 comprises 18 residues. J lost 0 bases, V lost 4 bases, and 6 bases had no gene match. CDR3 nucleotides: TGTGCCAGCTCACGAGAGGGACTAGCGGGGGTTAGCACAGATACGCAGTATTTT. Protein product: CASSREGLAGVSTDTQYF.

The chain is built from TRBV11-3 and TRBJ2-7; no reliable D call. The germline V gene encodes CDR1 SGHNT and CDR2 YENEEA. V lost 1 base to trimming and J lost 2 bases, with 6 bases between them. The CDR3 spans 13 residues. CDR3 sequence reads: CASSLAQTYEQYF. The CDR3 bases are TGTGCCAGCAGCTTAGCACAAACCTACGAGCAGTACTTC.

The chain combines TRBV4-1 with TRBJ2-2; TRBD1 aligns across 9 bases. CDR3 length: 17 amino acids. The V segment lost 0 bases and the J segment 1 base; nucleotides outside the gene matches: 3. Germline CDR1 is MGHRA and CDR2 is YSYEKL. The CDR3 protein is CASSQDWTGVNTGELFF. For the CDR3, the DNA is TGCGCCAGCAGCCAAGATTGGACAGGGGTGAACACCGGGGAGCTGTTTTTT.

The chain combines TRBV4-2 with TRBJ1-1, with 8 positions matching TRBD1. V lost 1 base, J lost 1 base, and 5 bases stayed unmatched. Germline lookup yields CDR1 LGHNA and CDR2 YNFKEQ. This CDR3 region has 16 residues. The CDR3 bases are TGTGCCAGCAGCCAAGTCTTGGGACAGGAGAACACTGAAGCTTTCTTT. Its translation is CASSQVLGQENTEAFF.

The rearrangement joins TRBV1 to TRBJ2-4; TRBD2 is taken as the D call from the table, unchecked against the DNA. TRBV1 is designated a pseudogene. The CDR3 loop spans 16 amino acids. The CDR3 region has the DNA TGCACCAGCAGCCAAGGTACTAGCGAGGGTTGGAACATTCAGTACTTC. Amino acids: CTSSQGTSEGWNIQYF.

The chain couples TRBV28 to TRBJ2-3; 10 bases map to TRBD2. Germline CDR1 reads MDHEN; CDR2 reads SYDVKM. J was trimmed by 3 bases and V by 6 bases; bases with no gene match: 9. There are 16 residues in the CDR3. The CDR3 loop is CASRRASGSSTDTQYF. The CDR3 DNA sequence: TGTGCCAGCAGAAGGGCTAGCGGGAGTTCGACAGATACGCAGTATTTT. Using reference TRBV28 and TRBJ2-3 for the parts outside the CDR3, the full variable domain is DVKVTQSSRYLVKRTGEKVFLECVQDMDHENMFWYRQDPGLGLRLIYFSYDVKMKEKGDIPEGYSVSREKKERFSLILESASTNQTSMYLCASRRASGSSTDTQYFGPGTRLTVL.

The chain links TRBV30 to TRBJ2-7; D possibly corresponds to TRBD1 (6 bases). The CDR3 consists of 13 residues. CDR1 and CDR2 from the germline V gene are GTSNPN and SVGIG (reference sequence). V was shortened by 0 bases and J by 9 bases, with 15 bases between the two germline ends. CDR3 sequence (DNA): TGTGCCTGGAGTGTACTTGACAGGACAAGGCAGTACTTC. Its protein product is CAWSVLDRTRQYF.

This clone was detected a few times. V and J are TRBV5-1 and TRBJ1-1; tentative D call: TRBD1 (5 bases). Trimming pared 1 base from V and 0 bases from J, leaving 7 bases between. CDR3 length equals 14 residues. Germline V gene data show CDR1 as SGHRS and CDR2 as YFSETQ. Here the CDR3 DNA reads TGCGCCAGCAGCTTGATAGGGGTGAACACTGAAGCTTTCTTT. This codes for CASSLIGVNTEAFF.

The rearrangement uses TRBV15 and TRBJ1-3; D uncertain. The germline V gene has CDR1 LNHNV and CDR2 YYDKDF (reference sequence). CDR3 size: 14 residues. The ends were cut back, 1 base at V and 1 base at J, with 5 bases in the middle. The CDR3 is CATSRGGSGNTIYF. Written as DNA, the CDR3 is TGTGCCACCAGCAGAGGAGGGTCTGGAAACACCATATATTTT.

The chain has TRBV5-1 and TRBJ2-5; D is undetermined. V lost 6 bases, J lost 2 bases, and 11 bases lay in between. Germline lookup yields CDR1 SGHRS and CDR2 YFSETQ. This CDR3 is built from 13 residues. DNA of the CDR3: TGCGCCAGCATAGCCGAGAATCAAGAGACCCAGTACTTC. Translated, it gives CASIAENQETQYF.

This clone has only one observation. This chain connects TRBV6-5 to TRBJ2-1, with D perhaps TRBD2 (6 bases). V lost 2 bases and J 8 bases, leaving 13 bases between the germline ends. Germline V gene lookup returns CDR1 MNHEY and CDR2 SVGAGI. This CDR3 contains 14 residues. The CDR3 DNA reads as TGTGCCAGCAGTTACGGGAGGTTTAGGGATGAGCAGTTCTTC. Its protein is CASSYGRFRDEQFF.

The chain links TRBV10-2 to TRBJ2-2; 8 bases match TRBD1. V lost 3 bases, J lost 6 bases, and 9 bases stayed unmatched. CDR3 length: 16 amino acids. Germline lookup yields CDR1 WSHSY and CDR2 SAAADI. The CDR3 loop is CASSDRGTGLAGELFF. The CDR3 DNA reads as TGCGCCAGCAGTGATCGCGGGACAGGATTGGCCGGGGAGCTGTTTTTT.

The chain carries TRBV27 and TRBJ1-2; 9 positions match TRBD1. The V gene end was trimmed by 6 bases and the J gene end by 7 bases; junction bases not matched to a gene: 0. The CDR3 is made up of 11 amino acids. Per germline, CDR1 MNHEY and CDR2 SMNVEV (reference sequence). CDR3: CASRDRGGYTF. Written as DNA, the CDR3 is TGTGCCAGCAGGGACAGGGGTGGCTACACCTTC.

J is TRBJ1-2 and V is TRBV6-1; D is perhaps TRBD1 (6 bases). Per germline, CDR1 MNHNS and CDR2 SASEGT. This CDR3 region has 14 residues. V lost 6 bases, J lost 4 bases, and 15 bases lay in between. The CDR3 region is CASSPIGGAYGYTF. The CDR3 bases are TGTGCCAGCAGCCCGATCGGGGGGGCCTATGGCTACACCTTC.